Here is one T cell receptor beta chain with its context. The record originates from a study of blood T cell repertoires in COVID-19. The overall study: Both acute and convalescent COVID-19 samples were obtained from the United States, Italy and Spain.

TCRdb's table, derived via immunoSEQ multiplex PCR, lists solely in-frame clones and lacks some. The sample has approximately 200,000 clones, roughly 84% seen once. The source material was peripheral blood. The TCR was taken from a woman in her sixties with acute or convalescent COVID-19.

In nucleotides, the CDR3 is TGTGCCAGCACCGCACTCCCTGGACAGGGGCGGATCTATGGCTACACCTTC. Its protein is CASTALPGQGRIYGYTF. The V gene is TRBV2, the J gene TRBJ1-2, with 9 bases matching TRBD1. V shed 7 bases, J shed 4 bases, and the junction held 16 bases outside the gene matches. Germline values: CDR1 SNHLY, CDR2 FYNNEI. The CDR3 is 17 residues long. Full variable domain (rest looked up from reference TRBV2 and TRBJ1-2): EPEVTQTPSHQVTQMGQEVILRCVPISNHLYFYWYRQILGQKVEFLVSFYNNEISEKSEIFDDQFSVERPDGSNFTLKIRSTKLEDSAMYFCASTALPGQGRIYGYTFGSGTRLTVV.